These T cell receptor beta chains were read from a single sample in a study of blood T cell repertoires in COVID-19. Clones were read by immunoSEQ multiplex PCR, and TCRdb kept only the in-frame ones, dropping some. The sample shows roughly 300,000 clones, about 90% of them seen only once. The source material was PBMCs or T cells enriched from blood (not recorded which). These receptors all come from a woman in her twenties or thirties who had recovered from COVID-19. The CDR3 runs from the conserved cysteine through the conserved F or W. A row's size may be missing; if present it is once, few, many or a size class.

J gene: TRBJ2-1
V gene: TRBV6-4
CDR3 length: 13
clone size: .
CDR3 protein: CASSTSGYNEQFF

J gene: TRBJ1-4
V gene: TRBV11-2
CDR3 length: 15
clone size: once
CDR3 protein: CASSSQGAVGEKLFF

J gene: TRBJ1-6
V gene: TRBV4-3
CDR3 length: 15
clone size: .
CDR3 protein: CASSPDSSYNSPLHF

J gene: TRBJ1-1
V gene: TRBV19
CDR3 length: 15
clone size: .
CDR3 protein: CASSTSPAGRTEAFF

J gene: TRBJ2-6
V gene: TRBV19
CDR3 length: 19
clone size: .
CDR3 protein: CASSADRDRVFKGANVLTF

J gene: TRBJ2-2
V gene: TRBV6-2/TRBV6-3
CDR3 length: 17
clone size: once
CDR3 protein: CASSPPGGGATTGELFF

J gene: TRBJ2-5
V gene: TRBV4-3
CDR3 length: 13
clone size: .
CDR3 protein: CASSGRNGETQYF

J gene: TRBJ1-4
V gene: TRBV2
CDR3 length: 18
clone size: .
CDR3 protein: CASSGLEDRGPVSEKLFF

J gene: TRBJ1-2
V gene: TRBV7-2
CDR3 length: 16
clone size: .
CDR3 protein: CASSLASQGSNYGYTF

J gene: TRBJ2-7
V gene: TRBV3-1/TRBV3-2
CDR3 length: 12
clone size: .
CDR3 protein: CASSQGLYEQYF

J gene: TRBJ1-2
V gene: TRBV6-5
CDR3 length: 13
clone size: .
CDR3 protein: CASSYLPGYGYTF

J gene: TRBJ1-3
V gene: TRBV29-1
CDR3 length: 13
clone size: .
CDR3 protein: CSVVWQGHNTIYF

J gene: TRBJ1-4
V gene: TRBV2
CDR3 length: 14
clone size: .
CDR3 protein: CASSASGPNEKLFF

J gene: TRBJ2-3
V gene: TRBV28
CDR3 length: 14
clone size: once
CDR3 protein: CATKKRARSDTQYF

J gene: TRBJ2-2
V gene: TRBV14
CDR3 length: 15
clone size: few
CDR3 protein: CASSQVIGRSGELFF

J gene: TRBJ1-1
V gene: TRBV7-8
CDR3 length: 15
clone size: .
CDR3 protein: CASSRQGNMNTEAFF

J gene: TRBJ2-3
V gene: TRBV27
CDR3 length: 20
clone size: once
CDR3 protein: CASSLVQASGALPLTDTQYF

J gene: TRBJ2-7
V gene: TRBV6-5
CDR3 length: 14
clone size: .
CDR3 protein: CASRKFDTSYEQYF

J gene: TRBJ1-2
V gene: TRBV28
CDR3 length: 14
clone size: .
CDR3 protein: CASSLWGDTPEHTF

J gene: TRBJ2-7
V gene: TRBV9
CDR3 length: 15
clone size: .
CDR3 protein: CASSVAWGGTYEQYF

J gene: TRBJ1-2
V gene: TRBV5-6
CDR3 length: 12
clone size: once
CDR3 protein: CASSSNRGGYTF

J gene: TRBJ2-3
V gene: TRBV27
CDR3 length: 18
clone size: .
CDR3 protein: CASSLIRGLAGSSDTQYF

J gene: TRBJ2-5
V gene: TRBV28
CDR3 length: 15
clone size: .
CDR3 protein: CASSLKGAWVETQYF

J gene: TRBJ1-2
V gene: TRBV27
CDR3 length: 13
clone size: .
CDR3 protein: CASSLYPSYGYTF

J gene: TRBJ1-1
V gene: TRBV19
CDR3 length: 14
clone size: .
CDR3 protein: CASTINGVNTEAFF

J gene: TRBJ1-3
V gene: TRBV25-1
CDR3 length: 13
clone size: .
CDR3 protein: CASIGLAGNTIYF

J gene: TRBJ1-2
V gene: TRBV28
CDR3 length: 14
clone size: .
CDR3 protein: CASSLQGEYYGYTF

J gene: TRBJ1-2
V gene: TRBV5-6
CDR3 length: 14
clone size: .
CDR3 protein: CASSLVEGGYGYTF

J gene: TRBJ1-3
V gene: TRBV9
CDR3 length: 15
clone size: .
CDR3 protein: CASSADRGSGNTIYF

J gene: TRBJ2-3
V gene: TRBV5-5
CDR3 length: 15
clone size: .
CDR3 protein: CASSLGGTGADTQYF

J gene: TRBJ1-1
V gene: TRBV6-6
CDR3 length: 15
clone size: .
CDR3 protein: CASSYPGQGMVEAFF

J gene: TRBJ1-2
V gene: TRBV7-9
CDR3 length: 13
clone size: .
CDR3 protein: CASSGGQAFGYTF

J gene: TRBJ1-5
V gene: TRBV28
CDR3 length: 14
clone size: once
CDR3 protein: CATTVPGGKGAQHF

J gene: TRBJ2-2
V gene: TRBV6-5
CDR3 length: 15
clone size: .
CDR3 protein: CASRGTGGRAGELFF

J gene: TRBJ2-5
V gene: TRBV5-1
CDR3 length: 14
clone size: .
CDR3 protein: CASSVGRTQETQYF

J gene: TRBJ1-4
V gene: TRBV27
CDR3 length: 15
clone size: .
CDR3 protein: CASSNRGFTNEKLFF

J gene: TRBJ2-7
V gene: TRBV18
CDR3 length: 15
clone size: .
CDR3 protein: CASSPGPGGFYEQYF

J gene: TRBJ1-2
V gene: TRBV15
CDR3 length: 14
clone size: few
CDR3 protein: CATSRDPQNYGYTF

J gene: TRBJ1-5
V gene: TRBV25-1
CDR3 length: 15
clone size: .
CDR3 protein: CASSESSGPNQPQHF

J gene: TRBJ1-5
V gene: TRBV27
CDR3 length: 14
clone size: .
CDR3 protein: CASSLAGEGQPQHF

J gene: TRBJ2-2
V gene: TRBV7-9
CDR3 length: 14
clone size: .
CDR3 protein: CASSPGVGTGELFF

J gene: TRBJ2-2
V gene: TRBV4-1
CDR3 length: 18
clone size: .
CDR3 protein: CASSRRTGQAANTGELFF

J gene: TRBJ2-7
V gene: TRBV2
CDR3 length: 13
clone size: .
CDR3 protein: CASTGAGRDEQYF

J gene: TRBJ1-5
V gene: TRBV15
CDR3 length: 16
clone size: .
CDR3 protein: CATSRDDGTVDQPQHF

J gene: TRBJ1-1
V gene: TRBV2
CDR3 length: 15
clone size: .
CDR3 protein: CASSLRRGRDTEAFF

J gene: TRBJ2-7
V gene: TRBV14
CDR3 length: 13
clone size: .
CDR3 protein: CASSPGLAREQYF

J gene: TRBJ1-1
V gene: TRBV30
CDR3 length: 14
clone size: .
CDR3 protein: CAWRGNTGKTEAFF

J gene: TRBJ2-5
V gene: TRBV12-5
CDR3 length: 15
clone size: .
CDR3 protein: CASGFIAGGQETQYF

J gene: TRBJ2-2
V gene: TRBV10-3
CDR3 length: 18
clone size: .
CDR3 protein: CAISESHLGQSNTGELFF

J gene: TRBJ2-1
V gene: TRBV5-1
CDR3 length: 16
clone size: .
CDR3 protein: CASSLVTSGGYNEQFF

J gene: TRBJ2-1
V gene: TRBV19
CDR3 length: 13
clone size: .
CDR3 protein: CASSAGTYNEQFF